This T cell receptor (beta chain) appears in the sequencing data of a study of CD8+ T cells in alopecia areata. Noted treatment: oral pan-JAK inhibitor, 5-10 mg twice daily. The researchers isolated CD4+ and CD8+ T cells from PBMCs by sorting. To note about this clone: Its antigen is undetermined.

Notes on the study in general: Many of the expanded lesional clones endured in scalp and blood while on tofacitinib. In scalp samples, resident alphabeta T cells of normal skin are also sequenced. Patients shared TCRs less clearly than mice did, possibly for HLA-related reasons.

Germline CDR1 LGHNA, CDR2 YNFKEQ. The CDR3 contains 15 residues. Trimming took off 2 bases at V and 0 bases at J, with 10 bases between the two ends. Following extraction, RNA underwent reverse transcription to cDNA, which served as the sequencing template. Generated by immunoSEQ multiplex PCR, the TCRdb table keeps only in-frame clones and is missing some. The sample holds hundreds of thousands of clones, about 62% seen once. The genes are TRBV4-2 and TRBJ2-5, with TRBD2 as a possible D gene (6 bases). The sequence was obtained from a human donor with alopecia areata. Sequencing was performed on CD4+ T cells sorted from blood, taken around week 52, from a patient treated with tofacitinib. Here the CDR3 DNA reads TGTGCCAGCAGCCAACTATTAGCGGACCAAGAGACCCAGTACTTC. It codes for CASSQLLADQETQYF.